One sample yielded the 31 T cell receptor beta chains listed below, sequenced in a study of OX40 agonist ivuxolimab in advanced cancers. The method was the immunoSEQ multiplex PCR assay. TCRdb retrieved this table from immuneACCESS and kept in-frame rearrangements only. Not all clones are present; in checked studies, unresolved V genes account for under half, and no reason is known for the remainder. Within this sample are about 57,000 clones, with more than 80% of them counted one time only. The ten top clones hold about 3.1% of the sample. The sample consisted of CD4+ or CD8+ T cells sorted from blood, taken in a trial of the OX40 agonist ivuxolimab. All receptors derive from an adult with an advanced solid tumor such as melanoma, head and neck, liver or kidney cancer.

This clone was seen ten or more times. The CDR3, as DNA: TGTGCCAGCAGCAAGATCGGGAGTAGCTCCTACGAGCAGTACTTC. As protein: CASSKIGSSSYEQYF. The rearrangement uses TRBV28 and TRBJ2-7, with D possibly being TRBD2 (6 bases). V shed 6 bases and J shed 0 bases, with 15 bases lying between them. The germline V gene encodes CDR1 MDHEN and CDR2 SYDVKM. The CDR3 is 15 residues long. Complete variable domain (other parts from reference TRBV28 and TRBJ2-7): DVKVTQSSRYLVKRTGEKVFLECVQDMDHENMFWYRQDPGLGLRLIYFSYDVKMKEKGDIPEGYSVSREKKERFSLILESASTNQTSMYLCASSKIGSSSYEQYFGPGTRLTVT.

V usage is TRBV9 and J usage is TRBJ2-1, with 11 bases matching TRBD2. The CDR3 covers 15 residues. V shed 3 bases, J shed 6 bases, and the junction held 5 bases outside the gene matches. Germline loops: CDR1 SGDLS, CDR2 YYNGEE. CDR3 residues: CASSATSGSTNEQFF. The CDR3 bases are TGTGCCAGCAGCGCCACTAGCGGGAGCACCAATGAGCAGTTCTTC. The full variable domain, completed using reference TRBV9 and TRBJ2-1, is DSGVTQTPKHLITATGQRVTLRCSPRSGDLSVYWYQQSLDQGLQFLIQYYNGEERAKGNILERFSAQQFPDLHSELNLSSLELGDSALYFCASSATSGSTNEQFFGPGTRLTVL.

The V gene is TRBV30, the J gene TRBJ2-7, with D unresolved. The ends were cut back, 0 bases at V and 3 bases at J, with 6 bases in the middle. CDR3 size: 12 residues. Per the germline V gene, CDR1 is GTSNPN and CDR2 is SVGIG (reference sequence). The chain's CDR3 is CAWSVAVYEQYF. The CDR3 region has the DNA TGTGCCTGGAGTGTGGCAGTCTACGAGCAGTACTTC.

Only a few counts were recorded for this clone. The chain couples TRBV7-9 to TRBJ1-1; D unresolved. The germline CDR1 and CDR2 sequences are SEHNR and FQNEAQ (reference sequence). The CDR3 spans 11 residues. Trimming took off 2 bases at V and 6 bases at J, with 4 bases between the two ends. For the CDR3, the DNA is TGTGCCAGCAGCTTACAGGCTGAAGCTTTCTTT. It translates to CASSLQAEAFF.

V usage is TRBV5-6 and J usage is TRBJ2-1; perhaps TRBD1 as D (6 bases). V was pared by 0 bases and J by 6 bases, with 13 bases between. CDR1 and CDR2 from the germline V gene are SGHDT and YYEEEE. CDR3 length: 15 amino acids. CDR3 in amino acids: CASSLGLRDTNEQFF. CDR3 sequence (DNA): TGTGCCAGCAGCTTGGGGCTCCGGGACACCAATGAGCAGTTCTTC.

The gene calls are TRBV7-9 and TRBJ1-2, with TRBD1 identical over 9 bases. CDR1 is SEHNR and CDR2 is FQNEAQ in the germline V gene (reference sequence). CDR3 length: 13 residues. The junction had 6 bases not matched to a gene; V was cut back by 6 bases and J by 7 bases. CDR3 amino acids: CASSSQGAGGYTF. The CDR3 DNA follows: TGTGCCAGCAGTTCACAGGGGGCCGGTGGCTACACCTTC.

The chain carries TRBV27 and TRBJ2-7; TRBD2 might be the D (5 bases). This CDR3 has 14 amino acids. The V and J ends lost 3 bases and 0 bases respectively, with 9 bases between them. Germline loops: CDR1 MNHEY, CDR2 SMNVEV (reference sequence). The DNA for the CDR3 is TGTGCCAGCAGTTTTAGAGCGGTCTCCTACGAGCAGTACTTC. This encodes CASSFRAVSYEQYF.

This sequence joins TRBV12-5 and TRBJ2-6; D gene unclear. Deletions cut 4 bases from V and 0 bases from J, with 10 bases between. This CDR3 has 16 residues. CDR1 is LGHNT and CDR2 is FRNRAP in the germline V gene. CDR3 loop: CASGYGTDSGANVLTF. Here the CDR3 DNA reads TGTGCTAGTGGTTACGGTACCGACTCTGGGGCCAACGTCCTGACTTTC. The full variable domain, with the rest looked up from reference TRBV12-5 and TRBJ2-6, is DARVTQTPRHKVTEMGQEVTMRCQPILGHNTVFWYRQTMMQGLELLAYFRNRAPLDDSGMPKDRFSAEMPDATLATLKIQPSEPRDSAVYFCASGYGTDSGANVLTFGAGSRLTVL.

The CDR3: CAWSFGGDTEAFF. For the CDR3, the DNA is TGTGCCTGGAGCTTTGGCGGGGACACTGAAGCTTTCTTT. The rearrangement uses TRBV30 and TRBJ1-1; D is uncertain. The CDR3 length is 13 residues. Germline loops: CDR1 GTSNPN, CDR2 SVGIG (reference sequence). Trimming took 3 bases from V and 3 from J, leaving 11 bases between them.

This chain joins TRBV2 and TRBJ2-5; D tentatively reads TRBD1 or TRBD2 (5 bases each). The V end lost 5 bases, the J end lost 5 bases, and 9 bases lay between the germline ends. Looked up from germline, CDR1 is SNHLY and CDR2 is FYNNEI. CDR3 size: 12 residues. CDR3 bases: TGTGCCAGCAGTAGGGGACCTGAGACCCAGTACTTC. It encodes CASSRGPETQYF.

The chain is built from TRBV5-1 and TRBJ1-5; D not resolved. Per germline, CDR1 SGHRS and CDR2 YFSETQ. With 0 bases removed from V and 2 bases from J, the gap between germline ends came to 3 bases. CDR3 length: 13 residues. CDR3 sequence reads: CASSLVGNQPQHF. For the CDR3, the DNA is TGCGCCAGCAGCTTGGTGGGCAATCAGCCCCAGCATTTT.

The J gene is TRBJ1-2, the V gene TRBV5-6; the D gene is possibly TRBD1 (5 bases). CDR1 and CDR2 (germline): SGHDT, YYEEEE. V lost 2 bases to trimming and J lost 3 bases, with 17 bases between them. The CDR3 spans 16 residues. The CDR3 region has the DNA TGTGCCAGCAGCTTTGGATCAAGTTTAGGGGACTATGGCTACACCTTC. Amino acid sequence: CASSFGSSLGDYGYTF.

There are a few counts of this clone. The gene calls are TRBV4-2 and TRBJ2-3; 8 nucleotides match TRBD2. J was trimmed by 0 bases and V by 1 base; bases with no gene match: 3. Germline V CDR1 and CDR2: LGHNA, YNFKEQ. The CDR3 length is 16 residues. For the CDR3, the DNA is TGTGCCAGCAGCCAAGCTAGCGGGCGTAGCACAGATACGCAGTATTTT. Translated: CASSQASGRSTDTQYF.

V is TRBV5-4 and J is TRBJ2-5, with D possibly TRBD2 on 6 matching bases. Between the trimmed V and J ends, which lost 0 bases and 4 bases, there was a span of 13 bases. CDR1 SGHNT and CDR2 YYREEE come from the germline V gene (reference sequence). CDR3 size: 15 residues. CDR3 residues: CASSLGGRAGETQYF. CDR3 sequence (DNA): TGTGCCAGCAGCTTGGGCGGCCGAGCGGGAGAGACCCAGTACTTC.

This chain connects TRBV6-5 to TRBJ1-2; 10 bases are shared with TRBD1. The CDR3 sequence is 15 residues long. CDR1 and CDR2 (germline): MNHEY, SVGAGI. The J segment lost 4 bases and the V segment lost 6 bases, leaving 8 bases of the junction unmatched. CDR3 in amino acids: CASSQRDRGGYGYTF. The CDR3 nucleotides are TGTGCCAGCAGCCAGAGGGACAGGGGTGGCTATGGCTACACCTTC.

This chain joins TRBV20-1 and TRBJ1-1; TRBD1 might be the D (6 bases). Trimming left V 6 bases short and J 8 bases short, with 10 bases between. CDR3 size: 10 residues. Germline V CDR1 and CDR2: DFQATT, SNEGSKA (reference sequence). CDR3 nucleotides: TGCAGTGCCAGGACAGTGGAAGCTTTCTTT. The encoded protein is CSARTVEAFF.

This rearrangement joins TRBV5-6 to TRBJ1-2, with 8 positions matching TRBD1. The CDR3 consists of 15 residues. J was trimmed by 0 bases and V by 5 bases; bases with no gene match: 6. CDR1 and CDR2 from the germline V gene are SGHDT and YYEEEE. CDR3 sequence (DNA): TGTGCCAGCAGTACCCAGGGGGCCGCTAACTATGGCTACACCTTC. Translating it yields CASSTQGAANYGYTF.

V and J are TRBV5-1 and TRBJ1-2; the D is unclear. Trimming took 5 bases from V and 10 from J, leaving 9 bases between them. The CDR3 totals 10 residues. CDR1 is SGHRS and CDR2 is YFSETQ in the germline V gene. The CDR3 sequence is CASRADPYTF. The CDR3 nucleotides read TGCGCCAGCAGGGCCGACCCCTACACCTTC.

This sequence joins TRBV28 and TRBJ1-3; D perhaps matches TRBD1 (5 bases). Germline V gene sequence: CDR1 MDHEN, CDR2 SYDVKM. V was shortened by 3 bases and J by 1 base, with 7 bases between the two germline ends. CDR3 length equals 14 residues. CDR3 protein: CASSFRQSGNTIYF. CDR3 nucleotides: TGTGCCAGCAGTTTCCGACAGTCTGGAAACACCATATATTTT. Full variable domain (rest looked up from reference TRBV28 and TRBJ1-3): DVKVTQSSRYLVKRTGEKVFLECVQDMDHENMFWYRQDPGLGLRLIYFSYDVKMKEKGDIPEGYSVSREKKERFSLILESASTNQTSMYLCASSFRQSGNTIYFGEGSWLTVV.

The gene calls are TRBV5-6 and TRBJ2-7, with D maybe TRBD1 (6 bases). CDR3 length: 12 amino acids. Germline V gene sequence: CDR1 SGHDT, CDR2 YYEEEE. Trimming took off 1 base at V and 4 bases at J, with 6 bases between the two ends. This CDR3 is CASSLTGYEQYF. The DNA of the CDR3 is TGTGCCAGCAGCTTGACAGGGTACGAGCAGTACTTC.

The gene calls are TRBV4-2 and TRBJ1-1; TRBD1 agrees at 10 bases. Germline CDR1 reads LGHNA; CDR2 reads YNFKEQ. CDR3 length equals 18 residues. V shed 4 bases, J shed 1 base, and the junction held 12 bases outside the gene matches. Here the CDR3 reads CASSPNTGTGVKNTEAFF. The DNA for the CDR3 is TGTGCCAGCAGCCCGAATACCGGGACAGGGGTAAAGAACACTGAAGCTTTCTTT.

In its sample, this clone was seen a few times. V usage is TRBV4-1 and J usage is TRBJ2-5, with TRBD1 matching 7 bases. The CDR3 is 17 amino acids. Looked up from germline, CDR1 is MGHRA and CDR2 is YSYEKL. Unmatched junction bases numbered 13, after V lost 4 bases and J lost 2 bases. As DNA, the CDR3 is TGCGCCAGCAGCCGACTACCAGGGGGAAAAAGTCAAGAGACCCAGTACTTC. This codes for CASSRLPGGKSQETQYF.

This chain connects TRBV7-8 to TRBJ1-3, with D unclear. V lost 2 bases and J lost 2, with 10 bases in between. Germline CDR1 is SGHVS and CDR2 is FQNEAQ. CDR3 length: 15 amino acids. The CDR3, as DNA: TGTGCCAGCAGCTTAAGGGTGGGAGCTGGAAACACCATATATTTT. Its protein product is CASSLRVGAGNTIYF.

This chain uses TRBV6-4 with TRBJ2-2; TRBD1 matches 7 bases. The V gene's germline CDR1 is MRHNA and CDR2 SNTAGT. The CDR3 loop spans 14 amino acids. CDR3 loop: CVRYRQGVTGELFF. Here the CDR3 DNA reads TGTGTTAGATACAGGCAGGGGGTCACCGGGGAGCTGTTTTTT.

The table lists this clone with a count of one. The chain uses TRBV28 and TRBJ2-7, with TRBD2 matching over 8 bases. The germline gives CDR1 MDHEN, CDR2 SYDVKM. This CDR3 spans 15 amino acids. With 6 bases clipped from V and 3 bases from J, the junction kept 10 bases outside the gene matches. The DNA for the CDR3 is TGTGCCAGCAGCCCAAGCGGGAGAGGTTTCTACGAGCAGTACTTC. Protein sequence: CASSPSGRGFYEQYF.

This clone appeared a few times. The chain employs TRBV7-2 and TRBJ2-7; D gene ambiguous. This CDR3 comprises 15 residues. Trimming removed 2 bases from V and 2 bases from J, with 13 bases in between. Germline CDR1 reads SGHTA; CDR2 reads FQGNSA. The CDR3 loop is CASSLNRLSTYEQYF. DNA of the CDR3: TGTGCCAGCAGCTTAAACCGGCTTAGCACCTACGAGCAGTACTTC.

V usage is TRBV5-1 and J usage is TRBJ2-7; TRBD1 matches at 11 bases. The germline V gene has CDR1 SGHRS and CDR2 YFSETQ. V shed 0 bases, J shed 3 bases, and the junction held 5 bases outside the gene matches. The CDR3 consists of 16 residues. The CDR3, as DNA: TGCGCCAGCAGCTTGGGGACCGGGACAGGGGGCTACGAGCAGTACTTC. Protein: CASSLGTGTGGYEQYF.

The chain links TRBV7-2 to TRBJ1-1, with TRBD1 matching 8 bases. Germline-derived CDR1 and CDR2 are SGHTA and FQGNSA. With 5 bases clipped from V and 5 bases from J, the junction kept 7 bases outside the gene matches. This CDR3 contains 14 residues. The CDR3 nucleotides read TGTGCCAGCAGCATAACAGGGGGGGGAACTGAAGCTTTCTTT. It encodes CASSITGGGTEAFF. Combining the CDR3 with reference TRBV7-2 and TRBJ1-1 gives the whole variable domain GAGVSQSPSNKVTEKGKDVELRCDPISGHTALYWYRQSLGQGLEFLIYFQGNSAPDKSGLPSDRFSAERTGGSVSTLTIQRTQQEDSAVYLCASSITGGGTEAFFGQGTRLTVV.

This clone was seen a handful of times. The J gene is TRBJ1-5, the V gene TRBV5-4; no clear D gene. The V and J ends lost 0 bases and 3 bases respectively, with 16 bases between them. CDR3 size: 17 residues. The germline gives CDR1 SGHNT, CDR2 YYREEE (reference sequence). The CDR3 here is CASSLGGLDGDNQPQHF. As DNA, the CDR3 is TGTGCCAGCAGCTTGGGGGGTCTAGACGGCGACAATCAGCCCCAGCATTTT.

The sample holds one count of this clone. V gene TRBV2 combines with J gene TRBJ1-3, with TRBD1 matching over 8 bases. The CDR3 sequence is 15 residues long. Trimming removed 8 bases from V and 2 bases from J; junction bases left unmatched: 8. Germline V gene sequence: CDR1 SNHLY, CDR2 FYNNEI. The CDR3 protein is CASYDRGVAGNTIYF. The CDR3 coding sequence is TGTGCCAGCTACGACAGGGGAGTGGCTGGAAACACCATATATTTT.

The chain links TRBV2 to TRBJ1-2; tentatively, D is TRBD1 (6 bases). This CDR3 has 16 amino acids. Germline V gives CDR1 SNHLY, CDR2 FYNNEI. Between the trimmed V and J ends, which lost 0 bases and 4 bases, there was a span of 15 bases. The CDR3 is CASSEARGGAGYGYTF. CDR3 bases: TGTGCCAGCAGTGAAGCGAGGGGGGGCGCTGGCTATGGCTACACCTTC. Complete variable domain (other parts from reference TRBV2 and TRBJ1-2): EPEVTQTPSHQVTQMGQEVILRCVPISNHLYFYWYRQILGQKVEFLVSFYNNEISEKSEIFDDQFSVERPDGSNFTLKIRSTKLEDSAMYFCASSEARGGAGYGYTFGSGTRLTVV.